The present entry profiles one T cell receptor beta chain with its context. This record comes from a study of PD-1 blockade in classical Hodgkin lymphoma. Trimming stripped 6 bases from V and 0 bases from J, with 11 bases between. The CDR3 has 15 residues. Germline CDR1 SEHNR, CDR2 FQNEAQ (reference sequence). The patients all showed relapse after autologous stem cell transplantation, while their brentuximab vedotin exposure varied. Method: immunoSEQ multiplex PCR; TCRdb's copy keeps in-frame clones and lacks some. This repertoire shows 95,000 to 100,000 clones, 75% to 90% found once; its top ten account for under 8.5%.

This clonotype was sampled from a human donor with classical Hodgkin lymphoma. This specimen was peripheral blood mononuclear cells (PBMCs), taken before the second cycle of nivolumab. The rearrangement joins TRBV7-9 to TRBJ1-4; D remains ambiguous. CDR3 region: CASRYGTATNEKLFF. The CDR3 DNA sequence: TGTGCCAGCAGATACGGAACTGCAACTAATGAAAAACTGTTTTTT.